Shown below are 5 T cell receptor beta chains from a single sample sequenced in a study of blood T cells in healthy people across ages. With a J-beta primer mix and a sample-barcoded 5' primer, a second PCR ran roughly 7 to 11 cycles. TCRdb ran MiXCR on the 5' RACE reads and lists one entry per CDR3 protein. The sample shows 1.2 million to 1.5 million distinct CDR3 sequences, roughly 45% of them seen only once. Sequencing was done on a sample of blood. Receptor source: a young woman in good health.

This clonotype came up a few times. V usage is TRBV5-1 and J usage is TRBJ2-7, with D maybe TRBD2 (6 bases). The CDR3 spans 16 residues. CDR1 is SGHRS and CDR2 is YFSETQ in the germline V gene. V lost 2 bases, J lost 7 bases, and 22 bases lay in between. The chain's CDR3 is CASSFLGSGPYNEQYF. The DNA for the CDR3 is TGCGCCAGCAGCTTTTTAGGTAGCGGCCCATACAATGAGCAGTACTTC.

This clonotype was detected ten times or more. The CDR3 is CSVGEYEQYF. The CDR3 DNA follows: TGCAGCGTTGGGGAGTACGAGCAGTACTTC. This chain uses TRBV29-1 with TRBJ2-7; the D gene is possibly TRBD2 (5 bases). Germline loops: CDR1 SQVTM, CDR2 ANQGSEA. The CDR3 spans 10 residues. Trimming pared 4 bases from V and 4 bases from J, leaving 5 bases between.

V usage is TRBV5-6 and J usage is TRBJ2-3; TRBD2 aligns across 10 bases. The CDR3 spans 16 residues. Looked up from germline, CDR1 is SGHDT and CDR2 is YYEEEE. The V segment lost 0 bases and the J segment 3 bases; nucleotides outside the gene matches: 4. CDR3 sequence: CASSLEAGGQTDTQYF. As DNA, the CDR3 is TGTGCCAGCAGCTTGGAAGCGGGGGGGCAGACAGATACGCAGTATTTT.

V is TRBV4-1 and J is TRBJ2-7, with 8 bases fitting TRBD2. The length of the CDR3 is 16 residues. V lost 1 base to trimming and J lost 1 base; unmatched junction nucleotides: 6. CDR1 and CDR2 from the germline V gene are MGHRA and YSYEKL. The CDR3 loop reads CASSQAAGVGSYEQYF. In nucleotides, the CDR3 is TGCGCCAGCAGCCAAGCAGCGGGGGTAGGTTCCTACGAGCAGTACTTC.

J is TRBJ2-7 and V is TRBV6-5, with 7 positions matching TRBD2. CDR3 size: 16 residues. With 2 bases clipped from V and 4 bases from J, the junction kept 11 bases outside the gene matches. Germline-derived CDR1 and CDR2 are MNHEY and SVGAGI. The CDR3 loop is CASSYTSGLGLYEQYF. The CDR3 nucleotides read TGTGCCAGCAGTTACACCTCCGGACTAGGTTTATACGAGCAGTACTTC.